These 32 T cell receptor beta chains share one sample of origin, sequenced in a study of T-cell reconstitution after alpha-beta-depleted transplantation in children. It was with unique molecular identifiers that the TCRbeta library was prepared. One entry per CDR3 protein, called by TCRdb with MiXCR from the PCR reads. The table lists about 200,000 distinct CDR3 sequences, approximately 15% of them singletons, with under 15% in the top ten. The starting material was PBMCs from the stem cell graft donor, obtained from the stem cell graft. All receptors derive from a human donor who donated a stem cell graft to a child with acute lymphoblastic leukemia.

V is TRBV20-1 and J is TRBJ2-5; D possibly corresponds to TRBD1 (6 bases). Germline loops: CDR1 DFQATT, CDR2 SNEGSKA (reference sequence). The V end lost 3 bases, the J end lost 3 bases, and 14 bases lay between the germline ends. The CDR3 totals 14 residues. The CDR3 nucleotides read TGCAGTGCTAGCCCAGGACAGCTCGAAGAGACCCAGTACTTC. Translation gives CSASPGQLEETQYF.

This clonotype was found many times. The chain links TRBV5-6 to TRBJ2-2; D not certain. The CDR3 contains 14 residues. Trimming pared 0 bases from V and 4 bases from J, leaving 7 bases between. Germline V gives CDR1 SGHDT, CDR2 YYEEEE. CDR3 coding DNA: TGTGCCAGCAGCTTGGGTCGCAGCACCGGGGAGCTGTTTTTT. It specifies CASSLGRSTGELFF.

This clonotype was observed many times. The CDR3 is CASSGGDYNEQFF. In DNA form, the CDR3 reads TGTGCCAGCAGTGGGGGGGACTACAATGAGCAGTTCTTC. The chain links TRBV2 to TRBJ2-1, with a possible D match to TRBD2 (6 bases). Trimming pared 4 bases from V and 3 bases from J, leaving 7 bases between. CDR1 is SNHLY, CDR2 FYNNEI, per germline. The CDR3 runs to 13 residues. Full variable domain (missing parts from reference TRBV2 and TRBJ2-1): EPEVTQTPSHQVTQMGQEVILRCVPISNHLYFYWYRQILGQKVEFLVSFYNNEISEKSEIFDDQFSVERPDGSNFTLKIRSTKLEDSAMYFCASSGGDYNEQFFGPGTRLTVL.

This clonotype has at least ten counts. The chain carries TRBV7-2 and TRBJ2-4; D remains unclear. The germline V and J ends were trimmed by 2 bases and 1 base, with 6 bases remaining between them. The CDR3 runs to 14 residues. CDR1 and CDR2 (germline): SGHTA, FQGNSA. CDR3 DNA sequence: TGTGCCAGCAGCTTAAGCAGGGCCAAAAACATTCAGTACTTC. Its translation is CASSLSRAKNIQYF. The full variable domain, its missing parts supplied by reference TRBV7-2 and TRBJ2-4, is GAGVSQSPSNKVTEKGKDVELRCDPISGHTALYWYRQSLGQGLEFLIYFQGNSAPDKSGLPSDRFSAERTGGSVSTLTIQRTQQEDSAVYLCASSLSRAKNIQYFGAGTRLSVL.

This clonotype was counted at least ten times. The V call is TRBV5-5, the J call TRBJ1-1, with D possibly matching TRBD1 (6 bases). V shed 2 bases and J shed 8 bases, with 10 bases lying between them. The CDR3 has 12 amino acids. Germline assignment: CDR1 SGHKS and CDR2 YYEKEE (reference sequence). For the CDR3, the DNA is TGTGCCAGCAGCTTTGGAGGACAGGAAGCTTTCTTT. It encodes CASSFGGQEAFF.

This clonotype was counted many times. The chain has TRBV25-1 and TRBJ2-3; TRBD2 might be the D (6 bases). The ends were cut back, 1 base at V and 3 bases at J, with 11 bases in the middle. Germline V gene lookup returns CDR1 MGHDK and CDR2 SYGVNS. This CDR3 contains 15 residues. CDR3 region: CASSEFAGTTDTQYF. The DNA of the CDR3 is TGTGCCAGCAGTGAATTCGCGGGAACAACAGATACGCAGTATTTT.

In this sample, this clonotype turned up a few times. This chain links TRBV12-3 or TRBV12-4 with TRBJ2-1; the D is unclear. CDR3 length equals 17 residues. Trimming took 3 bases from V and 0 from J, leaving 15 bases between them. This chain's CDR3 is CASSFSGPYSSYNEQFF. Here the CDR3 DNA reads TGTGCCAGCAGTTTCTCCGGACCCTATAGCTCCTACAATGAGCAGTTCTTC.

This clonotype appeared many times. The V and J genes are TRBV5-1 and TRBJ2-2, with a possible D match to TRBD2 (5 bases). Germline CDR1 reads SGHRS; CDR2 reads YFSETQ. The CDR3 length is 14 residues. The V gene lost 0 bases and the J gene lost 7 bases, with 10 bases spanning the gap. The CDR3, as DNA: TGCGCCAGCAGCTTGGAGACACGGGACGGGGAGCTGTTTTTT. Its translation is CASSLETRDGELFF.

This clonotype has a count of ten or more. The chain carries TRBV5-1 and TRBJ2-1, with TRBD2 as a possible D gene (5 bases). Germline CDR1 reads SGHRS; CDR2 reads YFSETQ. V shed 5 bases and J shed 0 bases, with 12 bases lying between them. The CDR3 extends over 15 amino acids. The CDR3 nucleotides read TGCGCCAGCAGGAGCGGCGGGTCCTCCTACAATGAGCAGTTCTTC. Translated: CASRSGGSSYNEQFF.

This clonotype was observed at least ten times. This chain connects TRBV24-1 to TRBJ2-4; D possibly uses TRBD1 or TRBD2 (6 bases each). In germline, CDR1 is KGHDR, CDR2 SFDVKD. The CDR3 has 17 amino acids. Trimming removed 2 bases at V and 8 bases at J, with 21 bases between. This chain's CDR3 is CATSDSVPVRGRDIQYF. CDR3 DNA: TGTGCCACCAGTGATTCCGTTCCAGTCCGGGGGCGGGACATTCAGTACTTC.

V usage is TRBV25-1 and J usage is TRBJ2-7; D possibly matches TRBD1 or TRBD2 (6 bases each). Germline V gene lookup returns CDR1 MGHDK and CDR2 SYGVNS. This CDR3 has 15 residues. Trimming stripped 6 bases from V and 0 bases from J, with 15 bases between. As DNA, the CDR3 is TGTGCCAGCAGGGGGGGCCCTGGAAGCTCCTACGAGCAGTACTTC. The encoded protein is CASRGGPGSSYEQYF.

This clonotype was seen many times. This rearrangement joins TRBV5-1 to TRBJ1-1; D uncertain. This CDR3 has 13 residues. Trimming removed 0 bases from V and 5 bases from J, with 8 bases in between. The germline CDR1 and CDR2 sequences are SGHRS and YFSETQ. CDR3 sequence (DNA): TGCGCCAGCAGCTTGGATCCGGGTACTGAAGCTTTCTTT. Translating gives CASSLDPGTEAFF.

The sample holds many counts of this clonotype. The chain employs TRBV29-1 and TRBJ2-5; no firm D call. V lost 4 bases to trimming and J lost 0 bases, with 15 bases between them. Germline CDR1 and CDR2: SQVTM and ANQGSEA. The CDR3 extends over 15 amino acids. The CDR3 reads CSVGSGSIYQETQYF. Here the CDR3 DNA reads TGCAGCGTTGGATCGGGCAGCATTTACCAAGAGACCCAGTACTTC.

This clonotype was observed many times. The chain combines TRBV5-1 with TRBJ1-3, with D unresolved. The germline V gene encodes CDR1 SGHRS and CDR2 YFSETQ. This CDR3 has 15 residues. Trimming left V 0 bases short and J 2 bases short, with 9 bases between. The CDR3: CASSLASGTGNTIYF. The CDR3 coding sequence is TGCGCCAGCAGCTTGGCCTCGGGGACTGGAAACACCATATATTTT. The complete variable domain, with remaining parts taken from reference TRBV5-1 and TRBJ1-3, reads KAGVTQTPRYLIKTRGQQVTLSCSPISGHRSVSWYQQTPGQGLQFLFEYFSETQRNKGNFPGRFSGRQFSNSRSEMNVSTLELGDSALYLCASSLASGTGNTIYFGEGSWLTVV.

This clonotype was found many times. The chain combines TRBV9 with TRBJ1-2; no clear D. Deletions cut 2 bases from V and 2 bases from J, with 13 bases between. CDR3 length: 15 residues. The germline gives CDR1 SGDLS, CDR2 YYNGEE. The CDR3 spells CASSVSGKENYGYTF. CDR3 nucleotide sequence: TGTGCCAGCAGCGTCTCTGGGAAGGAGAACTATGGCTACACCTTC.

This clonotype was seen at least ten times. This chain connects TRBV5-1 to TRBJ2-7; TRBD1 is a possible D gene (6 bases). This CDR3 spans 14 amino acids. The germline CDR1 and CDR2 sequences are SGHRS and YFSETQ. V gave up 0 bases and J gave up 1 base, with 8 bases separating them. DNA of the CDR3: TGCGCCAGCAGCTTGGGGACAGTTTCCTACGAGCAGTACTTC. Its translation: CASSLGTVSYEQYF.

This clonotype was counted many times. CDR3 nucleotides: TGTGCCAGCAGTTTCCCCGGACACCAGAACTATGGCTACACCTTC. This codes for CASSFPGHQNYGYTF. The rearrangement links TRBV12-3 or TRBV12-4 to TRBJ1-2; possible D gene TRBD1, 5 bases. Deletions cut 3 bases from V and 2 bases from J, with 13 bases between. This CDR3 is built from 15 residues.

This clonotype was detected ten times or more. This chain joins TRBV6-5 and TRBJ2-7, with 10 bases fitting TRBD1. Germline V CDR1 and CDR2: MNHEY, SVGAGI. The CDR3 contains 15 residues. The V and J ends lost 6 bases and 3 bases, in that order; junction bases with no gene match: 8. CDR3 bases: TGTGCCAGCAGCGGGACAGGGGAGTCTCACTACGAGCAGTACTTC. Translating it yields CASSGTGESHYEQYF.

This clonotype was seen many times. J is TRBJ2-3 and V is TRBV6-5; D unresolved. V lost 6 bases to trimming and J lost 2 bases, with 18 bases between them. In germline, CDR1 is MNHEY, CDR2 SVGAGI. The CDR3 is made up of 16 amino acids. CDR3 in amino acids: CASSREVGSVTDTQYF. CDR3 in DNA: TGTGCCAGCAGCCGTGAAGTCGGCTCAGTCACAGATACGCAGTATTTT.

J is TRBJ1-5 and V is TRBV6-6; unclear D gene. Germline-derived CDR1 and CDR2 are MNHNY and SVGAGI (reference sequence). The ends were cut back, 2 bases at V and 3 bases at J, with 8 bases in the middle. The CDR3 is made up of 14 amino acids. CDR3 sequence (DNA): TGTGCCAGCAGTTACCTGACGGACAATCAGCCCCAGCATTTT. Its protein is CASSYLTDNQPQHF.

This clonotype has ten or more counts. CDR3 nucleotides: TGCAGGGCCATAGGGCGGCGGTCCTACAATGAGCAGTTCTTC. It codes for CRAIGRRSYNEQFF. V usage is TRBV20-1 and J usage is TRBJ2-1; D unresolved. This CDR3 has 14 amino acids. Looked up from germline, CDR1 is DFQATT and CDR2 is SNEGSKA (reference sequence).

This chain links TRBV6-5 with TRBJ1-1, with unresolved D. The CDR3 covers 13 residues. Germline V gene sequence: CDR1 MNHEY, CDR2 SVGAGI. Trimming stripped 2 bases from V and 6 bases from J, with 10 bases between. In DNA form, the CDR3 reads TGTGCCAGCAGTTACACCGGACTTTCTGAAGCTTTCTTT. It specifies CASSYTGLSEAFF.

CDR3: CASSQPTPEEGGLSQAFF. CDR3 in DNA: TGTGCCAGCAGCCAACCAACCCCCGAAGAGGGAGGGTTGTCGCAAGCTTTCTTT. This chain joins TRBV4-2 and TRBJ1-1; no clear D gene. From germline, CDR1 is LGHNA and CDR2 YNFKEQ. Between the trimmed V and J ends, which lost 2 bases and 9 bases, there was a span of 28 bases. This CDR3 has 18 residues.

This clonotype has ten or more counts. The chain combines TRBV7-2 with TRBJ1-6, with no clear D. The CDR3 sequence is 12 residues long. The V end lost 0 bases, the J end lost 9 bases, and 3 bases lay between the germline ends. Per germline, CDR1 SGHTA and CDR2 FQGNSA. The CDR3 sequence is CASSLAVSPLHF. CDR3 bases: TGTGCCAGCAGCTTAGCGGTTTCACCCCTCCACTTT.

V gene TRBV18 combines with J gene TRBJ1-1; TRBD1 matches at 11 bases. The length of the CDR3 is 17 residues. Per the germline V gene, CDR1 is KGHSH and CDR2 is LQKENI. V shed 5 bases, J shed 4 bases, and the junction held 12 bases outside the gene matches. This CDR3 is CASSERTGGFWITEAFF. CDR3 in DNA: TGTGCCAGCTCAGAAAGGACAGGGGGCTTTTGGATCACTGAAGCTTTCTTT.

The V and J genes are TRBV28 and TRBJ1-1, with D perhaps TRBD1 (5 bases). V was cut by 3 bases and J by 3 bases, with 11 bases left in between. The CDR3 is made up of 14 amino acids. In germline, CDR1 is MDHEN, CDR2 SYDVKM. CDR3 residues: CASSFEGTYTEAFF. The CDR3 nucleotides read TGTGCCAGCAGTTTCGAGGGGACGTACACTGAAGCTTTCTTT. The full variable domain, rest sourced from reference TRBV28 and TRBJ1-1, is DVKVTQSSRYLVKRTGEKVFLECVQDMDHENMFWYRQDPGLGLRLIYFSYDVKMKEKGDIPEGYSVSREKKERFSLILESASTNQTSMYLCASSFEGTYTEAFFGQGTRLTVV.

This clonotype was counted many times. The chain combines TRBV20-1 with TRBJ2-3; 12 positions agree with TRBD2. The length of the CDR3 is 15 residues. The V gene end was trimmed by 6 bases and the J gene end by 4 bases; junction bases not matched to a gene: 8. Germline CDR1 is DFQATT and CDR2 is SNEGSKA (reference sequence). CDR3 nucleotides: TGCAGTGCCCAGACTAGCGGGAGTGAAGCAGATACGCAGTATTTT. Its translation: CSAQTSGSEADTQYF.

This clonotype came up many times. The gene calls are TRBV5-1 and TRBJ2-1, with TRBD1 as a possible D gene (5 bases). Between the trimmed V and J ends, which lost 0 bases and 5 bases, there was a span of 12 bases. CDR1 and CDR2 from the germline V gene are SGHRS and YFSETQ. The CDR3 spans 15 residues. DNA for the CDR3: TGCGCCAGCAGCTTGGTTGTGGGGCATGACAATGAGCAGTTCTTC. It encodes CASSLVVGHDNEQFF.

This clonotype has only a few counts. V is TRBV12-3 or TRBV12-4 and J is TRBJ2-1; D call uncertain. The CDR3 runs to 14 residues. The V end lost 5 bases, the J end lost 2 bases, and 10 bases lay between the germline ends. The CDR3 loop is CASSKPTPYNEQFF. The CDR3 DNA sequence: TGTGCCAGCAGTAAACCTACACCCTACAATGAGCAGTTCTTC.

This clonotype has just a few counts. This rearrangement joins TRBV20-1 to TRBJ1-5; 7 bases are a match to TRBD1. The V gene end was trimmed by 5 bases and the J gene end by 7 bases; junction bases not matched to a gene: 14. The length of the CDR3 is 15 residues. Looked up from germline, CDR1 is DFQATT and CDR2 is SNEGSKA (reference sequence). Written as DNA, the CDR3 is TGCAGTGCTTCGACAGGGTTGAGTTTTGGGCAGCCCCAGCATTTT. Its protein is CSASTGLSFGQPQHF.

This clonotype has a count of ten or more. DNA for the CDR3: TGCGCCAGCAGCCCGGGGACCTCAGATACGCAGTATTTT. This codes for CASSPGTSDTQYF. The rearrangement uses TRBV4-1 and TRBJ2-3; D might be TRBD1 or TRBD2, each matching 5 bases. Germline V gives CDR1 MGHRA, CDR2 YSYEKL. This CDR3 is built from 13 residues. With 4 bases removed from V and 4 bases from J, the gap between germline ends came to 9 bases.

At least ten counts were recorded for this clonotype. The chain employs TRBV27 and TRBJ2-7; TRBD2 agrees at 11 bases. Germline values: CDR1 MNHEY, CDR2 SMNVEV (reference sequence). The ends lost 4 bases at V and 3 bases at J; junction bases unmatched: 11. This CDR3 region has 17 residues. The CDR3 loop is CASSSAPRLAGYYEQYF. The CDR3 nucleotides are TGTGCCAGCAGTTCGGCCCCCAGACTAGCGGGATACTACGAGCAGTACTTC.